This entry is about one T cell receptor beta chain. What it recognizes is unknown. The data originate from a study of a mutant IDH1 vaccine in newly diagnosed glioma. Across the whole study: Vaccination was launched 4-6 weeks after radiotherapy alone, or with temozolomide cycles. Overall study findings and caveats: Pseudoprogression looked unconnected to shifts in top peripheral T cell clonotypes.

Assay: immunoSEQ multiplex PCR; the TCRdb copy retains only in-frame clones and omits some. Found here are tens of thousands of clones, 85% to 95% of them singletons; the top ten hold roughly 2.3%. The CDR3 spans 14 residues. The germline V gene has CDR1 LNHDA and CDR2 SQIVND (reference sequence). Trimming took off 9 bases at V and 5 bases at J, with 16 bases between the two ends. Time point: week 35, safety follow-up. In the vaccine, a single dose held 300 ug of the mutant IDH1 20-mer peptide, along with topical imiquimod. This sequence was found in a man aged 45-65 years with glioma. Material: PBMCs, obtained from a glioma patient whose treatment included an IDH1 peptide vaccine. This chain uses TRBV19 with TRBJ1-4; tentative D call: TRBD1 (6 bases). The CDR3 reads CASEPGTPNEKLFF. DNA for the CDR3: TGTGCCAGCGAGCCAGGGACACCGAATGAAAAACTGTTTTTT.